This T cell receptor (beta chain) is from a study of blood T cell repertoires in COVID-19 (dated by TCRdb to the early 2020s). With regard to the full study: The collaborator samples originated in the United States, Italy and Spain and spanned the acute and convalescent phases of COVID-19. The prospective study material was composed of cDNA or gDNA derived from T cells, B-cell-depleted T cells, or PBMCs. The dataset comprised deeply sampled blood TCRbeta repertoires from subjects exposed to, actively infected with, or recovered from COVID-19. The repertoires were made available in a free public database intended to serve as a resource for research on the immune response to SARS-CoV-2. Samples were obtained from the ongoing ImmuneRACE study (first 160 participants) and from about 1,300 subjects provided by 6 global collaborators. Nearly every sample came with metadata listing a de-identified subject ID, COVID-19 status, age in years and sex. Where available, HLA class I and class II types were taken from metadata supplied by the sample provider and were not determined by assay-based typing.

The immunoSEQ Assay, a bias-controlled multiplex PCR, was used to amplify TCRbeta CDR3 regions from genomic DNA. Turning to the authors' computational methods: The number of nucleated cells in each sample was estimated by amplification of reference gene primers within the assay. To quantify the absolute abundance of each unique TCRbeta CDR3 rearrangement, sequence reads were collapsed and filtered. Productive Simpson clonality was computed per sample as the square root of Simpson's diversity index over productive rearrangements. The clones in this table, taken by TCRdb from immuneACCESS, are in-frame only. Not every clone is retained; where verified, under half of the shortfall comes from an unresolved V gene, and the cause of the rest is unknown. V, J and clone size are taken as reported in that table, and D and trimming were inferred from the DNA itself. For this sample there are around 210,000 clones; roughly 90% appear just once. Roughly 8.1% of the sample comes from the top ten.

Spanning cysteine to phenylalanine, the CDR3 consists of 15 amino acids. Of the read, only the CDR3 DNA is kept; its 45 bases are in frame from base 1. CDR1 SGDLS and CDR2 YYNGEE are derived from the germline V gene. Unmatched junction bases come to 3, with V trimmed by 0 bases and J by 0 bases. In the prospective study, participants were about 18 to 95 years old, resided in approximately 22 geographic areas of the United States, and were enrolled through a virtual design. Cohort assignment in the prospective study relied on participant-reported clinical history from a screening survey and a study questionnaire. For ImmuneRACE Cohort 3, a participant was defined as recovered based on two consecutive negative NP/OP PCR tests, clearance by a healthcare professional, or resolution of symptoms. In the prospective study, whole blood, serum and a nasopharyngeal or oropharyngeal swab were collected from each participant by mobile phlebotomists. Over a roughly 2-month period, participants in the prospective study had the option of providing additional blood draws and questionnaires. Before DNA extraction, prospective study blood samples were shipped either frozen or at room temperature.

Comments on this clone: Its antigen remains unidentified. Nothing much larger sits one base from this clone, and base qualities are not available.

Overall results and qualifications from the work: How much clinical and demographic metadata was included differed by source and by participant, and the metadata was provided uncurated.

The clonotype originates from a woman aged 18-35 years who had recovered from COVID-19. Material for sequencing was PBMCs or T cells enriched from blood (not recorded which). The sequence joins TRBV9 to TRBJ2-7, with 7 central nucleotides matching TRBD1. The DNA is TGTGCCAGCAGCGTAGGGACAGGAAGCTCCTACGAGCAGTACTTC. This is translated as CASSVGTGSSYEQYF.